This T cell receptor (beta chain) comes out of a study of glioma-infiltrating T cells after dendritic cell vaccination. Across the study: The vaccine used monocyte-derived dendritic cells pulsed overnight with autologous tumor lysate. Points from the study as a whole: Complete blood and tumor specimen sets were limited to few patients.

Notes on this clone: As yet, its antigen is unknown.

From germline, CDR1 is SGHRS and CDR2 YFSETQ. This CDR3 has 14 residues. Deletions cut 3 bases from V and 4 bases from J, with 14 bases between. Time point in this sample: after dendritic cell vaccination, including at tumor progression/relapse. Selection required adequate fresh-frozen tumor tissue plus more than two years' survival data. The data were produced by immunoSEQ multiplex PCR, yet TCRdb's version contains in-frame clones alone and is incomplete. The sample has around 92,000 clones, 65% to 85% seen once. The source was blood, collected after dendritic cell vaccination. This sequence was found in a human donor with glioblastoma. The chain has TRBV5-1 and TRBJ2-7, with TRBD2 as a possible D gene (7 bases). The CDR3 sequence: CASSWGGARYEQYF. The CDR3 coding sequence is TGCGCCAGCAGCTGGGGGGGGGCGAGGTACGAGCAGTACTTC.